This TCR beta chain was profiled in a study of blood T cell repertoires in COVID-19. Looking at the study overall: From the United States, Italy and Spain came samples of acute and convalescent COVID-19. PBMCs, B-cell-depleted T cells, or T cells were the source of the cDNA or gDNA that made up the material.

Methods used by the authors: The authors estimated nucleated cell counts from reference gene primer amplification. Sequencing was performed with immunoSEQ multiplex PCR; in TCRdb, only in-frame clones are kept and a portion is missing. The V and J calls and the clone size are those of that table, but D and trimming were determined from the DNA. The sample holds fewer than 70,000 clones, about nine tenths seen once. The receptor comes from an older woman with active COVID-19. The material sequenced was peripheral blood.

The CDR3 protein is CASSLGQAQGEQFF. CDR3 DNA sequence: TGTGCCAGCAGCTTGGGACAGGCACAGGGTGAGCAGTTCTTC. This chain connects TRBV7-9 to TRBJ2-1, with 8 bases matching TRBD1. Trimming removed 3 bases from V and 9 bases from J; junction bases left unmatched: 7. Per germline, CDR1 SEHNR and CDR2 FQNEAQ (reference sequence). This CDR3 comprises 14 residues.